These 13 T cell receptor beta chains originate from one sample sequenced in a study of shared clonotypes between healthy human individuals. Assay: immunoSEQ multiplex PCR; the TCRdb copy retains only in-frame clones and omits some. The sample lists a few million clones, roughly nine tenths occurring once. Sequenced: naive CD4+ T cells sorted from blood. Subset meaning: CD45RA+ positively selected. The receptor set was obtained from a man younger than 30 in good health.

The J gene is TRBJ2-7, the V gene TRBV21-1; TRBD2 is taken as the D call from the table, unchecked against the DNA. TRBV21-1 is listed as a pseudogene. This CDR3 spans 20 amino acids. In DNA, the CDR3 is TGTGCCAGCAGCAATCCCCGGGGCGACAGGGAAGTGTCCGGGACTAGCGCAAAGTACTTC. This gives the protein CASSNPRGDREVSGTSAKYF.

The chain has TRBV11-2 and TRBJ2-3, with D perhaps matching TRBD1 (5 bases). This CDR3 has 17 amino acids. Trimming left V 0 bases short and J 0 bases short, with 13 bases between. Germline CDR1 and CDR2: SGHAT and FQNNGV. The CDR3 coding sequence is TGTGCCAGCAGCTTAGATTGGGCGGCAGGGAGCACAGATACGCAGTATTTT. Encoded protein: CASSLDWAAGSTDTQYF.

The V call is TRBV28, the J call TRBJ1-4; D remains unclear. Germline CDR1 and CDR2: MDHEN and SYDVKM. Trimming left V 5 bases short and J 9 bases short, with 13 bases between. This CDR3 has 13 amino acids. This CDR3 reads CASSPGQDQKLFF. Written as DNA, the CDR3 is TGTGCCAGCAGTCCCGGGCAGGACCAAAAACTGTTTTTT.

The CDR3 DNA follows: TGTGCCAGCAGTGCCACTCCCGGGACGGGCTATGGCTACACCTTC. The encoded protein is CASSATPGTGYGYTF. This chain uses TRBV27 with TRBJ1-2, with D perhaps matching TRBD1 (5 bases). Germline CDR1 reads MNHEY; CDR2 reads SMNVEV (reference sequence). CDR3 length equals 15 residues. V lost 5 bases to trimming and J lost 4 bases, with 17 bases between them.

This clone came up once. The sample holds other DNA sequences that translate to the same CDR3. This sequence joins TRBV7-9 and TRBJ2-5; 7 bases are shared with TRBD2. The J call may be in error: the DNA end matches TRBJ2-7 better. This CDR3 has 14 amino acids. The germline gives CDR1 SEHNR, CDR2 FQNEAQ (reference sequence). CDR3 in amino acids: CASSFGGSSYEQYF. The DNA for the CDR3 is TGTGCCAGCAGCTTCGGGGGGAGCTCCTACGAGCAGTACTTC.

V is TRBV5-1 and J is TRBJ2-5; D perhaps matches TRBD1 (5 bases). Trimming took 0 bases from V and 4 from J, leaving 10 bases between them. The V gene's germline CDR1 is SGHRS and CDR2 YFSETQ. CDR3 length: 14 amino acids. In nucleotides, the CDR3 is TGCGCCAGCAGCTTGGGACAGACCCGAGAGACCCAGTACTTC. Amino acids: CASSLGQTRETQYF.

The rearrangement joins TRBV10-2 to TRBJ2-5; TRBD2 matches at 10 bases. V was clipped by 4 bases and J by 6 bases; unmatched bases: 11. The CDR3 has 16 residues. Germline loops: CDR1 WSHSY, CDR2 SAAADI. CDR3 amino acids: CASSVGVVAGGKTQYF. In DNA form, the CDR3 reads TGCGCCAGCAGTGTCGGAGTAGTAGCGGGAGGAAAGACCCAGTACTTC.

The V and J genes are TRBV5-5 and TRBJ2-1, with D possibly TRBD1 on 6 matching bases. The CDR3 is made up of 13 amino acids. Germline-derived CDR1 and CDR2 are SGHKS and YYEKEE (reference sequence). V lost 6 bases and J lost 0, with 7 bases in between. The CDR3 region has the DNA TGTGCCAGCAACAGGGACTCCTACAATGAGCAGTTCTTC. As protein: CASNRDSYNEQFF.

The V call is TRBV2, the J call TRBJ2-1; 8 bases are a match to TRBD1. Germline lookup yields CDR1 SNHLY and CDR2 FYNNEI. Trimming took 4 bases from V and 6 from J; bases not matched to a gene: 5. This CDR3 has 14 amino acids. The CDR3 here is CASSGTGTPNEQFF. CDR3 nucleotide sequence: TGTGCCAGCAGTGGGACAGGGACCCCCAATGAGCAGTTCTTC.

The chain employs TRBV21-1 and TRBJ2-2; the table's TRBD2 call for D was not verified on the DNA. TRBV21-1 is a pseudogene. CDR3 length: 17 residues. CDR3 DNA sequence: TGTGCCAGCAGCAAACCCGGACTAGGGGGGGCGACCGGGGAGCTGTTTTTT. This codes for CASSKPGLGGATGELFF.

The rearrangement joins TRBV28 to TRBJ1-6; D might be TRBD1 (5 bases). Trimming removed 4 bases from V and 4 bases from J, with 11 bases in between. This CDR3 spans 15 amino acids. CDR1 and CDR2 (germline): MDHEN, SYDVKM. Here the CDR3 DNA reads TGTGCCAGCAGTTCCGACAGAAAGTATAATTCACCCCTCCACTTT. Translating it yields CASSSDRKYNSPLHF.

This chain joins TRBV6-1 and TRBJ1-4; 8 bases agree with TRBD1. Per germline, CDR1 MNHNS and CDR2 SASEGT. Germline trimming cut 4 bases from V and 6 bases from J; bases unmatched to any gene: 4. This CDR3 has 14 residues. DNA of the CDR3: TGTGCCAGCAGTGTGACAGGGGTTGATGAAAAACTGTTTTTT. Its protein product is CASSVTGVDEKLFF.

This chain joins TRBV18 and TRBJ1-6; 7 bases fit TRBD1. The germline V gene encodes CDR1 KGHSH and CDR2 LQKENI. Losses at the gene ends were 3 bases for V and 10 bases for J; bases not matched to a gene: 6. This CDR3 is built from 14 residues. CDR3 sequence reads: CASSPDRVQSPLHF. The CDR3 DNA reads TGTGCCAGCTCACCCGACAGGGTACAATCACCCCTCCACTTT.